This entry lists 11 T cell receptor beta chains sequenced from one sample in a study of cytomegalovirus exposure and HLA in healthy donors. Use of 60 Vbeta and 13 Jbeta primers characterized the PCR. TCRdb keeps only in-frame clones here, not all; method: immunoSEQ multiplex PCR. The sample records under 250,000 clones, roughly 85% being singletons. The sequencing sample was made of PBMCs. The receptors shown here come from a male donor in good health and CMV-seronegative.

This clone was observed a single time. The chain links TRBV28 to TRBJ2-3; D is possibly TRBD2 (5 bases). The CDR3 is made up of 14 amino acids. Trimming left V 0 bases short and J 6 bases short, with 10 bases between. The germline V gene has CDR1 MDHEN and CDR2 SYDVKM. CDR3 loop: CASSLWGERDTQYF. CDR3 nucleotides: TGTGCCAGCAGTTTATGGGGCGAGCGGGATACGCAGTATTTT.

This chain connects TRBV5-6 to TRBJ1-4, with D possibly matching TRBD1 (6 bases). There are 14 residues in the CDR3. CDR1 is SGHDT, CDR2 YYEEEE, per germline. V was clipped by 3 bases and J by 8 bases, with 14 bases between them. CDR3 DNA: TGTGCCAGCAGCTGGGCAGGGGCGGGCGAAAAACTGTTTTTT. It codes for CASSWAGAGEKLFF.

The chain uses TRBV7-9 and TRBJ2-7, with TRBD1 as a possible D gene (5 bases). Per the germline V gene, CDR1 is SEHNR and CDR2 is FQNEAQ (reference sequence). V lost 4 bases and J 2 bases, leaving 9 bases between the germline ends. The CDR3 is 13 amino acids. The CDR3 nucleotides read TGTGCCAGCAGCTCCACAGGAGCCTACGAGCAGTACTTC. Translation: CASSSTGAYEQYF.

This rearrangement joins TRBV29-1 to TRBJ2-7; D unclear. Germline V gene data show CDR1 as SQVTM and CDR2 as ANQGSEA. The germline V and J ends were trimmed by 3 bases and 1 base, with 13 bases remaining between them. This CDR3 is 14 amino acids long. The CDR3 reads CSVEVSGSSYEQYF. As DNA, the CDR3 is TGCAGCGTTGAGGTATCAGGTTCTTCCTACGAGCAGTACTTC.

The chain recombines TRBV27 with TRBJ2-7, with D maybe TRBD2 (6 bases). The germline V gene has CDR1 MNHEY and CDR2 SMNVEV (reference sequence). This CDR3 has 15 amino acids. Trimming removed 1 base from V and 0 bases from J, with 10 bases in between. The CDR3 is CASSLYGGFSYEQYF. In DNA form, the CDR3 reads TGTGCCAGCAGTTTATATGGAGGGTTCTCCTACGAGCAGTACTTC.

This clone appeared a single time. This chain uses TRBV4-1 with TRBJ2-1, with D hard to call. The germline V gene has CDR1 MGHRA and CDR2 YSYEKL. The V gene lost 1 base and the J gene lost 5 bases, with 9 bases spanning the gap. The length of the CDR3 is 14 residues. CDR3 loop: CASSQGSRDNEQFF. CDR3 DNA: TGCGCCAGCAGCCAAGGTTCGCGCGACAATGAGCAGTTCTTC.

The chain has TRBV11-2 and TRBJ1-1; D is possibly TRBD1 (6 bases). The CDR3 consists of 13 residues. V lost 2 bases and J 7 bases, leaving 11 bases between the germline ends. The V gene's germline CDR1 is SGHAT and CDR2 FQNNGV. CDR3: CASSLPQGNEAFF. The CDR3 coding sequence is TGTGCCAGCAGCTTACCACAGGGTAATGAAGCTTTCTTT.

V is TRBV6-5 and J is TRBJ2-7; 9 nucleotides align to TRBD1. Per germline, CDR1 MNHEY and CDR2 SVGAGI. This CDR3 spans 16 amino acids. Germline trimming cut 3 bases from V and 1 base from J; bases unmatched to any gene: 7. DNA of the CDR3: TGTGCCAGCAGTTATTCCGGGACAGGGACGTCCTACGAGCAGTACTTC. Translation gives CASSYSGTGTSYEQYF.

In this sample, this clone turned up a few times. This chain links TRBV14 with TRBJ1-1; possible D gene TRBD1, 5 bases. This CDR3 has 13 residues. The germline V gene has CDR1 SGHDN and CDR2 FVKESK. V lost 4 bases, J lost 0 bases, and 6 bases lay in between. CDR3 nucleotide sequence: TGTGCCAGCAGCCGACAGTTGAACACTGAAGCTTTCTTT. Encoded protein: CASSRQLNTEAFF.

The gene calls are TRBV5-1 and TRBJ1-1, with D perhaps matching TRBD1 (5 bases). CDR3 length: 14 residues. CDR1 is SGHRS and CDR2 is YFSETQ in the germline V gene. With 2 bases removed from V and 0 bases from J, the gap between germline ends came to 8 bases. DNA of the CDR3: TGCGCCAGCAGCTTTGACAGTATGAACACTGAAGCTTTCTTT. Its protein product is CASSFDSMNTEAFF. The whole variable domain, filled in from reference TRBV5-1 and TRBJ1-1, reads KAGVTQTPRYLIKTRGQQVTLSCSPISGHRSVSWYQQTPGQGLQFLFEYFSETQRNKGNFPGRFSGRQFSNSRSEMNVSTLELGDSALYLCASSFDSMNTEAFFGQGTRLTVV.

In its sample, this clone was seen a few times. The chain employs TRBV11-1 and TRBJ2-7, with a weak D call TRBD2 (5 bases). With 2 bases removed from V and 5 bases from J, the gap between germline ends came to 13 bases. The germline CDR1 and CDR2 sequences are SGHAT and FQDESV (reference sequence). The CDR3 spans 14 residues. The CDR3 sequence: CASSLMLAPNEQYF. The DNA of the CDR3 is TGTGCCAGCAGCTTAATGCTAGCCCCCAACGAGCAGTACTTC.